A selection of T cell receptor beta chains follows, all from one sample in a study of shared clonotypes between healthy human individuals. Some clones are missing from TCRdb's copy, which holds only in-frame ones; the method was immunoSEQ multiplex PCR. Of 600,000 to 750,000 clones in the sample, approximately 77% were seen once. Input material: memory CD4+ T cells sorted from blood. The receptors stem from a woman aged 25-40 years in good health. The CDR3 runs from the conserved cysteine through the conserved F or W. Fields, in order: V gene, D gene, J gene, CDR3 length, clone size, CDR3 DNA, CDR3 protein. The D gene is left open where the match is weak. A clone size is listed for some rows: how often the clone was seen (once, few, many), or a class if it is expanded.

V: TRBV7-9
D: NA
J: TRBJ2-5
length: 15
size: NA
DNA: TGTGCCAGCAGCTTAGGTACAGGGACCCAAGAGACCCAGTACTTC
CDR3: CASSLGTGTQETQYF

V: TRBV21-1
D: NA
J: TRBJ2-2
length: 17
size: NA
DNA: TGTGCCAGCAGCAAAGTGGAAGCCAGGGCGAACACCGGGGAGCTGTTTTTT
CDR3: CASSKVEARANTGELFF

V: TRBV29-1
D: NA
J: TRBJ2-1
length: 13
size: few
DNA: TGCAGCGCCGATGGTAGCGGCAACAATGAGCAGTTCTTC
CDR3: CSADGSGNNEQFF

V: TRBV7-6
D: NA
J: TRBJ2-6
length: 16
size: NA
DNA: TGTGCCAGCACCCCGGGGTCCAGCTCTGGGGCCAACGTCCTGACTTTC
CDR3: CASTPGSSSGANVLTF

V: TRBV19
D: NA
J: TRBJ2-2
length: 16
size: few
DNA: TGTGCCAGTAGCCGAATCTGGGGGAGCGGCACCGGGGAGCTGTTTTTT
CDR3: CASSRIWGSGTGELFF

V: TRBV28
D: TRBD1
J: TRBJ2-7
length: 13
size: NA
DNA: TGTGCCATCAAAAGACAGGGGAGCCACGAGCAGTACTTC
CDR3: CAIKRQGSHEQYF

V: TRBV6-1
D: TRBD1
J: TRBJ1-4
length: 14
size: NA
DNA: TGTGCCAGTTGTACGGGACAGTCTAATGAAAAACTGTTTTTT
CDR3: CASCTGQSNEKLFF

V: TRBV21-1
D: NA
J: TRBJ2-5
length: 19
size: once
DNA: TGTGCCAGCAGCGACCGACTAGCGGGTCCCCCCTTACGAGGGGAGACCCAGTACTTC
CDR3: CASSDRLAGPPLRGETQYF

V: TRBV2
D: NA
J: TRBJ2-2
length: 13
size: NA
DNA: TGTGCCAGCAGTGAATGGGTGGACGGGGAGCTGTTTTTT
CDR3: CASSEWVDGELFF

V: TRBV30
D: NA
J: TRBJ2-7
length: 12
size: NA
DNA: TGTGCCTGGAGTGTTGCGCCATACGAGCAGTACTTC
CDR3: CAWSVAPYEQYF

V: TRBV7-2
D: TRBD1
J: TRBJ2-2
length: 15
size: NA
DNA: TGTGCCAGCAGCCCTCGACAGGGGGCCGTCGGGGAGCTGTTTTTT
CDR3: CASSPRQGAVGELFF

V: TRBV4-1
D: NA
J: TRBJ2-7
length: 14
size: NA
DNA: TGCGCCAGCAGCCATTTTACCCCCCCTAGGGAGCAGTACTTC
CDR3: CASSHFTPPREQYF

V: TRBV5-1
D: TRBD1
J: TRBJ2-7
length: 15
size: NA
DNA: TGCGCCAGCAGCTTAAGACAGGGTCTCGGTGACGAGCAGTACTTC
CDR3: CASSLRQGLGDEQYF

V: TRBV2
D: TRBD2
J: TRBJ2-3
length: 16
size: once
DNA: TGTGCCAGCAGTGCACAGCGGGGTGCTAGCACAGATACGCAGTATTTT
CDR3: CASSAQRGASTDTQYF

V: TRBV7-9
D: TRBD2
J: TRBJ2-3
length: 18
size: NA
DNA: TGTGCCAGCAGCTTCATAACAACTAGCGGGCTAAGCACAGATACGCAGTATTTT
CDR3: CASSFITTSGLSTDTQYF

V: TRBV11-1
D: TRBD1
J: TRBJ1-1
length: 12
size: once
DNA: TGTGCCAGCAGCTCTAGGACAGGTGAAGCTTTCTTT
CDR3: CASSSRTGEAFF

V: TRBV28
D: NA
J: TRBJ1-2
length: 14
size: few
DNA: TGTGCCAGCAGTTTACTCGGGGGATTATATGGCTACACCTTC
CDR3: CASSLLGGLYGYTF

V: TRBV6-5
D: TRBD2
J: TRBJ2-3
length: 16
size: NA
DNA: TGTGCCAGCAGTTACCTAGCGGGAGGGCTCGCAGATACGCAGTATTTT
CDR3: CASSYLAGGLADTQYF

V: TRBV21-1
D: NA
J: TRBJ2-1
length: 21
size: NA
DNA: TGTGCCAGCAGCACCATACAGGGACTAGCGCCTGTAAACCCGTTTCGACATGAGCAGTTCTTC
CDR3: CASSTIQGLAPVNPFRHEQFF

V: TRBV4-1
D: TRBD1
J: TRBJ2-1
length: 15
size: many
DNA: TGCGCCAGCAGCCCGGGACAGGGGTACTACAATGAGCAGTTCTTC
CDR3: CASSPGQGYYNEQFF

V: TRBV6-6
D: NA
J: TRBJ2-2
length: 13
size: NA
DNA: TGTGCCAGCAGTCGGGATGGAACCGGGGAGCTGTTTTTT
CDR3: CASSRDGTGELFF

V: TRBV28
D: NA
J: TRBJ1-2
length: 11
size: few
DNA: TGTGCCAGCAGCCCCGGGACCGGACTATTCTTC
CDR3: CASSPGTGLFF

V: TRBV2
D: NA
J: TRBJ2-2
length: 15
size: NA
DNA: TGTGCCAGCACCCGGATGGGGGCTAACACCGGGGAGCTGTTTTTT
CDR3: CASTRMGANTGELFF

V: TRBV20-1
D: NA
J: TRBJ2-5
length: 10
size: NA
DNA: TGCAGTGTTGGTTACGAGACCCAGTACTTC
CDR3: CSVGYETQYF

V: TRBV18
D: TRBD1
J: TRBJ2-5
length: 17
size: many
DNA: TGTGCCAGCTCACCAGCCGTTACGACAGGGGGGTTAGAGACCCAGTACTTC
CDR3: CASSPAVTTGGLETQYF

V: TRBV28
D: NA
J: TRBJ2-3
length: 15
size: NA
DNA: TGTGCCAGCAGTGACATCGGGCGACGGGGAGATACGCAGTATTTT
CDR3: CASSDIGRRGDTQYF

V: TRBV5-6
D: NA
J: TRBJ1-2
length: 12
size: NA
DNA: TGTGCCAGCAGCTTGCCGGGCTATGGCTACACCTTC
CDR3: CASSLPGYGYTF

V: TRBV6-5
D: TRBD1
J: TRBJ2-7
length: 13
size: NA
DNA: TGTGCCAGCAGGTCCGGGACAGCGACCGAGCAGTACTTC
CDR3: CASRSGTATEQYF

V: TRBV7-8
D: TRBD1
J: TRBJ2-1
length: 16
size: NA
DNA: TGTGCCAGCAGCTTAGTAGGGGGCGGAACACCAAATGAGCAGTTCTTC
CDR3: CASSLVGGGTPNEQFF

V: TRBV30
D: NA
J: TRBJ2-2
length: 14
size: NA
DNA: TGTGCCTGGGGCCACGGTTCGAACACCGGGGAGCTGTTTTTT
CDR3: CAWGHGSNTGELFF

V: TRBV6-5
D: NA
J: TRBJ1-2
length: 13
size: NA
DNA: TGTGCCATCAGTGAGTCCGGGGACTATGGCTACACCTTC
CDR3: CAISESGDYGYTF

V: TRBV4-1
D: TRBD2
J: TRBJ2-1
length: 18
size: NA
DNA: TGCGCCAGCAGCCAACAAGGGACTAGCGGGCCTCCCTACAATGAGCAGTTCTTC
CDR3: CASSQQGTSGPPYNEQFF

V: TRBV10-2
D: TRBD1
J: TRBJ1-1
length: 13
size: many
DNA: TGCGCCAGCAGTGTATCAGGGGGCGCAGGCGCTTTCTTT
CDR3: CASSVSGGAGAFF

V: TRBV1
D: NA
J: TRBJ2-5
length: 19
size: NA
DNA: TGCACCAGCAGCCAAGATGGCCTAGCGGGAGGGCCTTTTAAAGAGACCCAGTACTTC
CDR3: CTSSQDGLAGGPFKETQYF

V: TRBV19
D: TRBD1
J: TRBJ1-3
length: 13
size: NA
DNA: TGTGCCAGCGGACAGGGGTCTGGAAACACCATATATTTT
CDR3: CASGQGSGNTIYF

V: TRBV30
D: NA
J: TRBJ1-4
length: 14
size: NA
DNA: TGTGCCTGGAGAGTGACTGGGGCTGGTGAAAAACTGTTTTTT
CDR3: CAWRVTGAGEKLFF

V: TRBV27
D: TRBD2
J: TRBJ2-7
length: 13
size: few
DNA: TGTGCCAGCAGTTTCACTAGCGGGAGGGAGCAGTACTTC
CDR3: CASSFTSGREQYF

V: TRBV10-2
D: TRBD1
J: TRBJ2-2
length: 15
size: NA
DNA: TGCGCCAGCAGCGCGACAGGGCCCCCTACCGGGGAGCTGTTTTTT
CDR3: CASSATGPPTGELFF

V: TRBV28
D: TRBD1
J: TRBJ1-5
length: 17
size: few
DNA: TGTGCCAGCAGTATCATCTCCTCGACAGGGCTCGGTCAGCCCCAGCATTTT
CDR3: CASSIISSTGLGQPQHF

V: TRBV7-3
D: NA
J: TRBJ2-1
length: 14
size: NA
DNA: TGTGCCAGCAGCACCTTGACAGGAGGGGATGAGCAGTTCTTC
CDR3: CASSTLTGGDEQFF

V: TRBV7-2
D: NA
J: TRBJ2-1
length: 14
size: few
DNA: TGTGCCAGCAGCTTAGCTTCAGTCTACAATGAGCAGTTCTTC
CDR3: CASSLASVYNEQFF

V: TRBV6-5
D: NA
J: TRBJ1-2
length: 13
size: NA
DNA: TGTGCCAGCAGTTACTCGTCAGGTAGAGGCTACACCTTC
CDR3: CASSYSSGRGYTF

V: TRBV30
D: NA
J: TRBJ1-2
length: 14
size: NA
DNA: TGTGCCTGGACCGGGAGGATTTCAGGTTATGGCTACACCTTC
CDR3: CAWTGRISGYGYTF

V: TRBV7-9
D: NA
J: TRBJ1-2
length: 13
size: few
DNA: TGTGCCAGCAGCTCGAGTACCGGCTATGGCTACACCTTC
CDR3: CASSSSTGYGYTF

V: TRBV30
D: NA
J: TRBJ1-5
length: 14
size: NA
DNA: TGTGCCTGGAGTGTGGAGAGGGCCTCTCAGCCCCAGCATTTT
CDR3: CAWSVERASQPQHF

V: TRBV7-3
D: NA
J: TRBJ2-3
length: 12
size: NA
DNA: TGTGCCAGCGGACCTCAAGAAGGACACAAGTATTTT
CDR3: CASGPQEGHKYF

V: TRBV6-6
D: NA
J: TRBJ1-1
length: 12
size: NA
DNA: TGTGCCAGCTCCACCGGGGACACTGAAGCTTTCTTT
CDR3: CASSTGDTEAFF

V: TRBV29-1
D: NA
J: TRBJ1-5
length: 12
size: once
DNA: TGCAGCGTAGACTCCCCGGATCAGCCCCAGCATTTT
CDR3: CSVDSPDQPQHF

V: TRBV5-1
D: TRBD2
J: TRBJ2-7
length: 19
size: NA
DNA: TGCGCCAGCAGCTTGGACGGGACTAGCGGGAGGTTCAGCTCCTACGAGCAGTACTTC
CDR3: CASSLDGTSGRFSSYEQYF

V: TRBV28
D: NA
J: TRBJ2-7
length: 14
size: NA
DNA: TGTGCCAGCAGTACCCCGGGAGCTAGCTACGAGCAGTACTTC
CDR3: CASSTPGASYEQYF

V: TRBV19
D: TRBD1
J: TRBJ1-2
length: 16
size: few
DNA: TGTGCCAGTAGTACAAGGACAGGGGGGCCATACTATGGCTACACCTTC
CDR3: CASSTRTGGPYYGYTF

V: TRBV2
D: NA
J: TRBJ1-3
length: 15
size: few
DNA: TGTGCCAGCAGTGAAAGGGTGGACTCTGGAAACACCATATATTTT
CDR3: CASSERVDSGNTIYF

V: TRBV7-9
D: NA
J: TRBJ2-1
length: 14
size: NA
DNA: TGTGCCAGCAGCTCAACCCGGAGGGGGGATGAGCAGTTCTTC
CDR3: CASSSTRRGDEQFF